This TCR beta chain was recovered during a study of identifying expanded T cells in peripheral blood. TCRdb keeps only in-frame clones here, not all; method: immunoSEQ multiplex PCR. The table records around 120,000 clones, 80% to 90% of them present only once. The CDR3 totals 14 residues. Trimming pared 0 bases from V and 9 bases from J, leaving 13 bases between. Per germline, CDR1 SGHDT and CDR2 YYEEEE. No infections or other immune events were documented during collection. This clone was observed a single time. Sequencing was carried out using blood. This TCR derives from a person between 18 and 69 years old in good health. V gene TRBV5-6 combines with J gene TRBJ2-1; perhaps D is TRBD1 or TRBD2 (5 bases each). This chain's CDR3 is CASSLGLGAAEQFF. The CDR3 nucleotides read TGTGCCAGCAGCTTGGGACTCGGGGCGGCTGAGCAGTTCTTC.